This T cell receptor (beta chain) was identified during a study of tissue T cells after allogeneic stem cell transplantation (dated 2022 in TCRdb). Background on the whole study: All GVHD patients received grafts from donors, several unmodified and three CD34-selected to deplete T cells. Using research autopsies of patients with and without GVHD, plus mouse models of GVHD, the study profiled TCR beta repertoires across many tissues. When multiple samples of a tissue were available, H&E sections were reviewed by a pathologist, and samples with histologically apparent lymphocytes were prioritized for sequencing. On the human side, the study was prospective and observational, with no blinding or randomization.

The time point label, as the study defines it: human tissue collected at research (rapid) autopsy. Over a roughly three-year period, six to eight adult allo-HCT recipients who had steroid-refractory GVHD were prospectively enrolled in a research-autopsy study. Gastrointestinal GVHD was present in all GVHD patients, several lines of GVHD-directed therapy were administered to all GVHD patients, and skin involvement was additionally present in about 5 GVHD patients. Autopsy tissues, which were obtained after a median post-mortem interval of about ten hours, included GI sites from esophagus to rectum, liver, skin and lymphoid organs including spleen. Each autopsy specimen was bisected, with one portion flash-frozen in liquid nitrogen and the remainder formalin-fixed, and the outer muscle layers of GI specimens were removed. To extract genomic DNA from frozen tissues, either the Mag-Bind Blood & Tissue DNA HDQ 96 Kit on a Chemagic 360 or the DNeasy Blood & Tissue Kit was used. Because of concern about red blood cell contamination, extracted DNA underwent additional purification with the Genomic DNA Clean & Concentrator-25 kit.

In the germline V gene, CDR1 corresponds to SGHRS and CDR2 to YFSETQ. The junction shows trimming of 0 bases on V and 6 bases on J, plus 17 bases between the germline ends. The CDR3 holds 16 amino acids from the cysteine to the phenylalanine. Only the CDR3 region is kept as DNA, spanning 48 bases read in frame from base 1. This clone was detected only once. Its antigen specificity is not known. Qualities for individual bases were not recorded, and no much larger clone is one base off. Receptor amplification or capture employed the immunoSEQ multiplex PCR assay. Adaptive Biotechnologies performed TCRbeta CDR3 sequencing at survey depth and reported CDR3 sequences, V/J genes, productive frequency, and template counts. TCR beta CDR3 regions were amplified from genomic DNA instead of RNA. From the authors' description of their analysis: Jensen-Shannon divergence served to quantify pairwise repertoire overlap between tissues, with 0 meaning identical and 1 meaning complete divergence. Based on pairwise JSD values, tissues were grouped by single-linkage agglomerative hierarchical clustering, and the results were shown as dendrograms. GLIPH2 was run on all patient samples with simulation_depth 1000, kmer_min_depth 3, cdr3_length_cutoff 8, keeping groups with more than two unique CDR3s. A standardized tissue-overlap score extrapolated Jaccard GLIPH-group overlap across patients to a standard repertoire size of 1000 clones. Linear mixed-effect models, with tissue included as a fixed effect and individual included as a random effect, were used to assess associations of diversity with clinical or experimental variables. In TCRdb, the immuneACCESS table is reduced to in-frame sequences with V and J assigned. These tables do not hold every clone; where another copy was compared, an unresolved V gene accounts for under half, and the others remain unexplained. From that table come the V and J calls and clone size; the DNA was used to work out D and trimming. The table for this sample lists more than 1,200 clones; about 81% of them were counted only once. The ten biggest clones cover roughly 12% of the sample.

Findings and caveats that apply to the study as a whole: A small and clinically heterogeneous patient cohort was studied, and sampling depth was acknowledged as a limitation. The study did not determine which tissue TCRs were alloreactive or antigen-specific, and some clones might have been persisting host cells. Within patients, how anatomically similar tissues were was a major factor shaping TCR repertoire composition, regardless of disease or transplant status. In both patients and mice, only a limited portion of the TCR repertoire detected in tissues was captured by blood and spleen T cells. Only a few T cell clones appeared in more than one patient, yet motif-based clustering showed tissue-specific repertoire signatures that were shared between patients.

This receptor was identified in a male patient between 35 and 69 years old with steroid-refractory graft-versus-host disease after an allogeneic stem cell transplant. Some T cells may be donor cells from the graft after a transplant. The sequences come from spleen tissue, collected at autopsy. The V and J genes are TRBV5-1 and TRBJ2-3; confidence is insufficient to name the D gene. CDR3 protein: CASSLVMAIGKDTQYF. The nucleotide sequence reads TGCGCCAGCAGCTTGGTAATGGCTATAGGAAAGGATACGCAGTATTTT.